The rows below give T cell receptor beta chains drawn from one sample of a study of shared clonotypes between healthy human individuals. The table came from immunoSEQ multiplex PCR; TCRdb's copy has only in-frame clones and leaves some out. The sample has approximately 510,000 clones; 60% to 85% are singletons. The sample comprised PBMCs. The origin of the receptors is a middle-aged woman in good health. Some clones in this sample may be carry-over from other donors' samples. CDR3s include the opening cysteine and the closing phenylalanine or tryptophan. The order of the fields is V gene, J gene, clone size, D gene, CDR3 DNA, CDR3 protein. D genes are given only for firm matches. For some rows the clone size is stated as once, few or many, or as a class when expanded; others skip it.

TRBV10-1,TRBJ2-7,.,.,TGCGCCAGCAGTGAGGGCTCGTACGAGCAGTACTTC,CASSEGSYEQYF
TRBV29-1,TRBJ2-1,.,TRBD2,TGCAGCGTTGAGGGACTAGCGGACAATGAGCAGTTCTTC,CSVEGLADNEQFF
TRBV7-3,TRBJ2-2,.,.,TGTGCCAGCAGCTTAAATGTCGAGGTCCCCGGGGAGCTGTTTTTT,CASSLNVEVPGELFF
TRBV4-1,TRBJ1-5,few,.,TGCGCCAGCAGCCAAGATGGACAGTCTTATCAGCCCCAGCATTTT,CASSQDGQSYQPQHF
TRBV7-7,TRBJ2-1,.,TRBD2,TGTGCCAGCAGCCCCGCGGGAGCCTACAATGAGCAGTTCTTC,CASSPAGAYNEQFF
TRBV5-1,TRBJ2-1,.,TRBD2,TGCGCCAGCAGCTTGGAGGCGGGAGTGTTCTATGAGCAGTTCTTC,CASSLEAGVFYEQFF
TRBV7-2,TRBJ2-1,.,.,TGTGCCAGCGGCCTAGCGAGAAACAATGAGCAGTTCTTC,CASGLARNNEQFF
TRBV28,TRBJ2-3,.,TRBD1,TGTGCCAGCAGTGCCGACCGATGGGACAGGGGGCGTGCAGATACGCAGTATTTT,CASSADRWDRGRADTQYF
TRBV18,TRBJ2-7,.,.,TGTGCCAGCTCACCGGAGGGATACGAGCAGTACTTC,CASSPEGYEQYF
TRBV27,TRBJ1-5,.,.,TGTGCCAGCAGTTTATCGAGTGTTTCCCGGGCCCAGCATTTT,CASSLSSVSRAQHF
TRBV5-5,TRBJ2-5,.,.,TGTGCCAGCAGCCTCCAAGAGACCCAGTACTTC,CASSLQETQYF
TRBV29-1,TRBJ2-3,.,.,TGCAGCGTTGAAGAGGGCGGGGCAGATACGCAGTATTTT,CSVEEGGADTQYF
TRBV29-1,TRBJ2-1,few,.,TGCAGCGTTTGGGGGTACAATGAGCAGTTCTTC,CSVWGYNEQFF
TRBV11-3,TRBJ2-1,.,.,TGTGCCAGCAGCTTAGATGGGCCCTCGGTCAGGGGATCCTACAATGAGCAGTTCTTC,CASSLDGPSVRGSYNEQFF
TRBV4-3,TRBJ2-3,few,TRBD2,TGCGCCAGCAGCCAAGAAGGGAGGGCGGACTTAGATACGCAGTATTTT,CASSQEGRADLDTQYF
TRBV7-9,TRBJ2-7,.,TRBD1,TGTGCCAGCAGCTTACAACAGGGGGTCCACGAGCAGTACTTC,CASSLQQGVHEQYF
TRBV7-2,TRBJ1-5,.,.,TGTGCCAGCAGCACTACAGGGCCTCGTGTGGGACAGCCCCAGCATTTT,CASSTTGPRVGQPQHF
TRBV11-3,TRBJ2-7,.,.,TGTGCCAGCAGCTCGAATGAGGGCGACTCCTACGAGCAGTACTTC,CASSSNEGDSYEQYF
TRBV6-1,TRBJ1-2,.,.,TGTGCCAGCAGTGAAGCGTTGGCAGGTTATGGCTACACCTTC,CASSEALAGYGYTF
TRBV30,TRBJ2-1,.,.,TGTGCCTGGGGGGCGTTCTCATACAATGAGCAGTTCTTC,CAWGAFSYNEQFF
TRBV28,TRBJ2-2,few,.,TGTGCCAGCAGTTTTCTCGGCGGGATCGCGAACACCGGGGAGCTGTTTTTT,CASSFLGGIANTGELFF
TRBV12-2,TRBJ2-3,.,.,TGTGCAAGTCGCGTACCGGGACTAGCGAGAGATACGCAGTATTTT,CASRVPGLARDTQYF
TRBV19,TRBJ2-3,.,TRBD2,TGTGCCAGTAGTAACCTGCCCTCGGGGACTAGCGGGACCAGCACAGATACGCAGTATTTT,CASSNLPSGTSGTSTDTQYF
TRBV28,TRBJ2-7,.,TRBD2,TGTGCCAGCAGCCGTGCCGGGACTAGGGGTCTCGAGCAGTACTTC,CASSRAGTRGLEQYF
TRBV19,TRBJ2-4,.,.,TGTGCCACCCGACAGCTAGCCAAAAACATTCAGTACTTC,CATRQLAKNIQYF
TRBV29-1,TRBJ2-3,.,TRBD2,TGCAGCGTTGTCCTGTGGGACGGGACTAGCGGGATCCACACCGCAGATACGCAGTATTTT,CSVVLWDGTSGIHTADTQYF
TRBV28,TRBJ2-2,few,.,TGTGCCAGCAGTTTGAGCACCGGGGAGCTGTTTTTT,CASSLSTGELFF
TRBV7-6,TRBJ2-7,many,TRBD2,TGTGCCAGCAGCCGAGCGGGGGAATACTACGAGCAGTACTTC,CASSRAGEYYEQYF
TRBV29-1,TRBJ2-1,many,.,TGCAGCGTTGACCTGGACAGCGCCTACAATGAGCAGTTCTTC,CSVDLDSAYNEQFF
TRBV5-1,TRBJ2-2,few,.,TGCGCCAGCAGCTCGTCCGGGACGACGAACACCGGGGAGCTGTTTTTT,CASSSSGTTNTGELFF
TRBV4-1,TRBJ2-7,.,TRBD2,TGCGCCAGCAGCCAAGATGGGACTAGGGGTTACGAGCAGTACTTC,CASSQDGTRGYEQYF
TRBV5-4,TRBJ2-2,few,TRBD1,TGTGCCAGCAGCTCCAGACAGGGTGTGTCCGGGGAGCTGTTTTTT,CASSSRQGVSGELFF
TRBV2,TRBJ1-2,.,.,TGTGCCGGATCCTCCGGGTACTATGGCTACACCTTC,CAGSSGYYGYTF
TRBV18,TRBJ2-2,.,.,TGTGCCAGCTCATCCCGGGGCACCGGGGAGCTGTTTTTT,CASSSRGTGELFF
TRBV18,TRBJ2-5,many,.,TGTGCCAGCTCACCCGGGACACAACAAATGGAGACCCAGTACTTC,CASSPGTQQMETQYF
TRBV6-6,TRBJ1-5,once,.,TGTGCCAGCAGTCCCCAAACCAATCAGCCCCAGCATTTT,CASSPQTNQPQHF
TRBV14,TRBJ2-2,few,.,TGTGCCAGCAGCCAAGAGGGGCCCCGGGTGATAAACACCGGGGAGCTGTTTTTT,CASSQEGPRVINTGELFF
TRBV5-1,TRBJ2-2,.,TRBD1,TGCGCCAGCAGCTTGGGGGACAGGAAGAACACCGGGGAGCTGTTTTTT,CASSLGDRKNTGELFF
TRBV14,TRBJ2-7,.,TRBD1,TGTGCCAGCAGCCGTGACAGGGTCTCCTCCTACGAGCAGTACTTC,CASSRDRVSSYEQYF